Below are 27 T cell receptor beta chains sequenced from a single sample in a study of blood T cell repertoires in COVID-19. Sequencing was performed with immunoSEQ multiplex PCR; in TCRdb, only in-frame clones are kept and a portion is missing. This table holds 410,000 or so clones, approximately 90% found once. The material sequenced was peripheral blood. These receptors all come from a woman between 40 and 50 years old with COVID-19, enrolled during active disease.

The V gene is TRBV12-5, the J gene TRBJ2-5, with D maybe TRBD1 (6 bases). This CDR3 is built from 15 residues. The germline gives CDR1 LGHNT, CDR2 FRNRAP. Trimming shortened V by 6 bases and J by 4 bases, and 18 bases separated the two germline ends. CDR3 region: CASGRAGVFPETQYF. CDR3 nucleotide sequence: TGTGCTAGTGGGCGTGCAGGGGTATTTCCAGAGACCCAGTACTTC.

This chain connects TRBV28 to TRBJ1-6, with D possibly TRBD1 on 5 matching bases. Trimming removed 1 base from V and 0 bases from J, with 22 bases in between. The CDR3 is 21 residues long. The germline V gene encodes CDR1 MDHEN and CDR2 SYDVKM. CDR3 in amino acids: CASSLLSVGHGTTSYNSPLHF. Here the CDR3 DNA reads TGTGCCAGCAGTTTATTATCGGTAGGACATGGAACTACCTCCTATAATTCACCCCTCCACTTT.

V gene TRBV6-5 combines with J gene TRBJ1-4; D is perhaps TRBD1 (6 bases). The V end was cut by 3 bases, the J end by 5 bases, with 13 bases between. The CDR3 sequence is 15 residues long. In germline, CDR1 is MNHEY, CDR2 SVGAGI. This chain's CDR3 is CASSYGEGENEKLFF. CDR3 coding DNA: TGTGCCAGCAGTTATGGTGAGGGGGAAAATGAAAAACTGTTTTTT.

This CDR3 reads CASSHGNPQIQETQYF. The CDR3 nucleotides read TGCGCCAGCAGTCATGGTAATCCCCAGATCCAAGAGACCCAGTACTTC. The rearrangement links TRBV4-3 to TRBJ2-5, with D unclear. This CDR3 is built from 16 residues. Germline V gene lookup returns CDR1 LGHNA and CDR2 YSLEER. V dropped 6 bases and J dropped 1 base, with 18 bases sitting between them.

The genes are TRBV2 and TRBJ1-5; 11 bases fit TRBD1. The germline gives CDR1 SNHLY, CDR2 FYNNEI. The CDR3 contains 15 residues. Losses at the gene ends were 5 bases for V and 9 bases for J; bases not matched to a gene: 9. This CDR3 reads CASSSGQGAISPQHF. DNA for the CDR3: TGTGCCAGCAGTTCCGGACAGGGGGCGATTTCGCCCCAGCATTTT.

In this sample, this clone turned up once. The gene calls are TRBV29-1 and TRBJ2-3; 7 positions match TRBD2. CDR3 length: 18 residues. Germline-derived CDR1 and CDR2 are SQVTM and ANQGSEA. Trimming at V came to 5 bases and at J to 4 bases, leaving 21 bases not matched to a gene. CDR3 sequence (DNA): TGCAGCGTTTGCCAAACAAGGGTTGAGGGAGGGCTACCAGATACGCAGTATTTT. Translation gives CSVCQTRVEGGLPDTQYF.

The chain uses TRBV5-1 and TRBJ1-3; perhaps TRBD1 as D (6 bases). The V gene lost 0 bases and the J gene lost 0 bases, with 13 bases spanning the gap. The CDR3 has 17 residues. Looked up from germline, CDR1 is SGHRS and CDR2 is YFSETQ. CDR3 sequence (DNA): TGCGCCAGCAGCTTGGCCACAGGGCTTGACTCTGGAAACACCATATATTTT. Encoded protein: CASSLATGLDSGNTIYF.

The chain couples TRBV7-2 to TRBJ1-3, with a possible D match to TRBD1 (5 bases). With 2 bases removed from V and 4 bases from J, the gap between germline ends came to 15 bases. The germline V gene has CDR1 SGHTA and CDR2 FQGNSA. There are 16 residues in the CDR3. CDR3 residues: CASSLSRGVGGNTIYF. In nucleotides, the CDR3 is TGTGCCAGCAGCTTATCCCGGGGGGTAGGCGGAAACACCATATATTTT.

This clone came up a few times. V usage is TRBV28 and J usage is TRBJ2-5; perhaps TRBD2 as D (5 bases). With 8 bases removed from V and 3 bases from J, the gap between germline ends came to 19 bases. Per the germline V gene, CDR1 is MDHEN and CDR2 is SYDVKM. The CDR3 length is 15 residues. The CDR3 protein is CASLSRGEGKETQYF. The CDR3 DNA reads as TGTGCCAGCCTGAGTCGGGGAGAGGGAAAAGAGACCCAGTACTTC. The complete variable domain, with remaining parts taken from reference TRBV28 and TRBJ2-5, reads DVKVTQSSRYLVKRTGEKVFLECVQDMDHENMFWYRQDPGLGLRLIYFSYDVKMKEKGDIPEGYSVSREKKERFSLILESASTNQTSMYLCASLSRGEGKETQYFGPGTRLLVL.

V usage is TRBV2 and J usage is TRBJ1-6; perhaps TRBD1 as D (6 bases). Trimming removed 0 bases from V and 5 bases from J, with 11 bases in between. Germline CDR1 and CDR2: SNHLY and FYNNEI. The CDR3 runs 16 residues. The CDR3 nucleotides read TGTGCCAGCAGTGAAGCCAGGGGAATAAATAATTCACCCCTCCACTTT. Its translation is CASSEARGINNSPLHF.

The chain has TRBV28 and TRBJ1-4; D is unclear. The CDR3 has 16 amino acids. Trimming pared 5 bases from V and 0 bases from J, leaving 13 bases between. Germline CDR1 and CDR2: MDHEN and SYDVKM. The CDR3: CASSRPRSSTNEKLFF. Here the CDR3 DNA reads TGTGCCAGCAGTCGTCCGAGGTCCTCAACTAATGAAAAACTGTTTTTT.

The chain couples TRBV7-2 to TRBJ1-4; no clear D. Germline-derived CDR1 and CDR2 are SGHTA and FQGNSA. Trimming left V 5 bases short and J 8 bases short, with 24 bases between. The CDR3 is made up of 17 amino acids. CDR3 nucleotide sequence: TGTGCCAGCAGCAAACCTGCCGGGGTCGAGGGAATCGAAAAACTGTTTTTT. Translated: CASSKPAGVEGIEKLFF.

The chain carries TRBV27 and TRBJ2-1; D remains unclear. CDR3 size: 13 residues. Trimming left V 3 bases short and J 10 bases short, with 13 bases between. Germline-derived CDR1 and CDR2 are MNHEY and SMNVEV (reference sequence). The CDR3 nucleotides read TGTGCCAGCAGTTTTTTAAATGGCCGAGAGCAGTTCTTC. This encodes CASSFLNGREQFF.

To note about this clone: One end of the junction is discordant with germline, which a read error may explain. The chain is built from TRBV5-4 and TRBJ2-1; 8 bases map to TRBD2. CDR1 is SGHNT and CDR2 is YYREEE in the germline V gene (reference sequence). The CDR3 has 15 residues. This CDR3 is CASRLAGLGTHEQFF. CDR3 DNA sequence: TGTGCCAGCAGATTGGCGGGACTAGGGACGCATGAGCAGTTCTTC. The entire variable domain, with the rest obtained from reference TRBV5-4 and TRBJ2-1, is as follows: ETGVTQSPTHLIKTRGQQVTLRCSSQSGHNTVSWYQQALGQGPQFIFQYYREEENGRGNFPPRFSGLQFPNYSSELNVNALELDDSALYLCASRLAGLGTHEQFFGPGTRLTVL.

CDR3 sequence: CASSGGTSEETQYF. CDR3 in DNA: TGTGCCAGCAGCGGAGGGACTAGCGAGGAGACCCAGTACTTC. The J gene is TRBJ2-5, the V gene TRBV9; 10 nucleotides agree with TRBD2. Germline V gene sequence: CDR1 SGDLS, CDR2 YYNGEE. Unmatched junction bases numbered 4, after V lost 3 bases and J lost 5 bases. The CDR3 is 14 amino acids.

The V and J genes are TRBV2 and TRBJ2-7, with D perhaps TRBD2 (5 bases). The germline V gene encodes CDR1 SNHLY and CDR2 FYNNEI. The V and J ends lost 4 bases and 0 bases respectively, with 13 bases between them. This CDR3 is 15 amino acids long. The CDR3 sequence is CASSVTSGSSYEQYF. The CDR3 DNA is TGTGCCAGCAGTGTCACGAGCGGAAGCTCCTACGAGCAGTACTTC. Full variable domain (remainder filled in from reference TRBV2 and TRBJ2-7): EPEVTQTPSHQVTQMGQEVILRCVPISNHLYFYWYRQILGQKVEFLVSFYNNEISEKSEIFDDQFSVERPDGSNFTLKIRSTKLEDSAMYFCASSVTSGSSYEQYFGPGTRLTVT.

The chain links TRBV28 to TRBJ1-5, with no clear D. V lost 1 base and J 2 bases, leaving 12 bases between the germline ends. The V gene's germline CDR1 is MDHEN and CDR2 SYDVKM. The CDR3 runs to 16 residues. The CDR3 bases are TGTGCCAGCAGTTTATTGGCGGGGTTCGGCAATCAGCCCCAGCATTTT. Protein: CASSLLAGFGNQPQHF.

CDR3 loop: CASSDRVETYEQYF. The CDR3 region has the DNA TGTGCCAGCAGCGACAGGGTGGAAACCTACGAGCAGTACTTC. The gene calls are TRBV7-8 and TRBJ2-7, with 7 positions matching TRBD1. Germline values: CDR1 SGHVS, CDR2 FQNEAQ. V lost 5 bases, J lost 2 bases, and 6 bases stayed unmatched. The CDR3 length is 14 residues. The full variable domain, in which reference TRBV7-8 and TRBJ2-7 provide the parts outside the CDR3, is GAGVSQSPRYKVAKRGQDVALRCDPISGHVSLFWYQQALGQGPEFLTYFQNEAQLDKSGLPSDRFFAERPEGSVSTLKIQRTQQEDSAVYLCASSDRVETYEQYFGPGTRLTVT.

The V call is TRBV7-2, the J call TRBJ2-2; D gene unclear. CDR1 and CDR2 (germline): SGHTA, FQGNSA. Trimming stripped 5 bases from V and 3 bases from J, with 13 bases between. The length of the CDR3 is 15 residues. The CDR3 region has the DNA TGTGCCAGCAGCCCGTCCCGGTCTGACACCGGGGAGCTGTTTTTT. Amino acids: CASSPSRSDTGELFF.

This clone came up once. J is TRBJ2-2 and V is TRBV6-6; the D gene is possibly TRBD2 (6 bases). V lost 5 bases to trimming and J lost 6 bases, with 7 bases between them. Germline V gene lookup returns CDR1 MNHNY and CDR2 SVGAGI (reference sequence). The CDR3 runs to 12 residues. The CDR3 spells CASSPGAGELFF. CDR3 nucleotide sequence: TGTGCCAGCAGTCCGGGGGCCGGGGAGCTGTTTTTT.

In nucleotides, the CDR3 is TGTGCCAGCAGTGAAGGTCTGAGTGCAACTAATGAAAAACTGTTTTTT. Translating it yields CASSEGLSATNEKLFF. The chain joins TRBV2 to TRBJ1-4; D gene unclear. Germline CDR1 SNHLY, CDR2 FYNNEI. Trimming removed 1 base from V and 0 bases from J, with 9 bases in between. The CDR3 length is 16 residues.

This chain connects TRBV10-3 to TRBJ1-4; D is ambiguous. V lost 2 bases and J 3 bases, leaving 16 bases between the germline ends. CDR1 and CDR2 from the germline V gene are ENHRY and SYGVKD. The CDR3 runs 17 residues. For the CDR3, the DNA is TGTGCCATCAGTGAGCTTTTCGACCTCGCGGCTAATGAAAAACTGTTTTTT. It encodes CAISELFDLAANEKLFF.

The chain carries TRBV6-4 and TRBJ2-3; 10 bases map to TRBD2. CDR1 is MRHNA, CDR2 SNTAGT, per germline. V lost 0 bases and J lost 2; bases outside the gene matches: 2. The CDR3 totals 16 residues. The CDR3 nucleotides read TGTGCCAGCAGTGACTCGAGCGGGAGGGCCACAGATACGCAGTATTTT. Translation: CASSDSSGRATDTQYF.

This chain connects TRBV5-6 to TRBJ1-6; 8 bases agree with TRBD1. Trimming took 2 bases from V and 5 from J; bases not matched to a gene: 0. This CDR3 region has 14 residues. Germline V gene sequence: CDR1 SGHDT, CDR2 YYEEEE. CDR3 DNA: TGTGCCAGCAGCTTACAGGGGGATAATTCACCCCTCCACTTT. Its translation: CASSLQGDNSPLHF.

CDR3 DNA sequence: TGTGCCAGCAGCTTAGAGCTCACAGATACGCAGTATTTT. As protein: CASSLELTDTQYF. V usage is TRBV7-8 and J usage is TRBJ2-3; D not certain. The V end lost 1 base, the J end lost 2 bases, and 4 bases lay between the germline ends. CDR1 and CDR2 (germline): SGHVS, FQNEAQ. CDR3 length: 13 amino acids.

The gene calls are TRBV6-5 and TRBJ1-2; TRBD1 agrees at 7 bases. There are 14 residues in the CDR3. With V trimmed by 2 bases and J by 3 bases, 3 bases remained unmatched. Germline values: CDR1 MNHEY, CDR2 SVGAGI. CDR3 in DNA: TGTGCCAGCAGTTACCGGGACAGTTACTATGGCTACACCTTC. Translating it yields CASSYRDSYYGYTF.

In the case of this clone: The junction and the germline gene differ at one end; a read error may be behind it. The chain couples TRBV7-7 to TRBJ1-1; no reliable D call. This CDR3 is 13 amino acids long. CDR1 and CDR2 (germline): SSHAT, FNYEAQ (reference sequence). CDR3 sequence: CASSIDYNTEAFF. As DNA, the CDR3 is TGTGCTAGCAGCATAGACTATAACACTGAAGCTTTCTTT.